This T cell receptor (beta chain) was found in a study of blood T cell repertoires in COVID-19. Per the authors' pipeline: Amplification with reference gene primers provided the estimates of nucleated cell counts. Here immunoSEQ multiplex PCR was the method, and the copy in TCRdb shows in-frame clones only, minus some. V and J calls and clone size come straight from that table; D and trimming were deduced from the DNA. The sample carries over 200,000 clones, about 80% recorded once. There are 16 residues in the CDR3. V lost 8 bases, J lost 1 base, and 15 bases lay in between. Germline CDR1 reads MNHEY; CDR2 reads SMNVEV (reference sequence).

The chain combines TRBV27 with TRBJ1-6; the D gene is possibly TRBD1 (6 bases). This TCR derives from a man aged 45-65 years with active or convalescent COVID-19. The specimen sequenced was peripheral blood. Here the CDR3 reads CASRIQGKSYNSPLHF. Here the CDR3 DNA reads TGTGCCAGCCGTATCCAGGGGAAGTCCTATAATTCACCCCTCCACTTT.